This entry concerns a single TCR beta chain. A multiplex PCR was run with 60 Vbeta primers and 13 Jbeta primers. Data came from immunoSEQ multiplex PCR; TCRdb stores just in-frame clones and leaves some out. The sample includes under 200,000 clones, more than 60% of them seen just once. This record comes from a study of cytomegalovirus exposure and HLA in healthy donors. Study summary: HLA-typed donors contributed some 83 million unique TCRs, which were held in an early data release. Of over 350 genotyped donors, 80% to 85% grouped in the Caucasian-associated ancestry cluster.

This clonotype was sampled from a woman in her thirties in good health and CMV-seronegative. Sequencing was performed on PBMCs.

CDR3: CAWSPRSNQPQHF. The CDR3 coding sequence is TGTGCCTGGAGCCCCCGGAGCAATCAGCCCCAGCATTTT. V usage is TRBV30 and J usage is TRBJ1-5; D is uncertain. The CDR3 contains 13 residues. V lost 3 bases to trimming and J lost 1 base, with 7 bases between them. CDR1 and CDR2 (germline): GTSNPN, SVGIG (reference sequence).